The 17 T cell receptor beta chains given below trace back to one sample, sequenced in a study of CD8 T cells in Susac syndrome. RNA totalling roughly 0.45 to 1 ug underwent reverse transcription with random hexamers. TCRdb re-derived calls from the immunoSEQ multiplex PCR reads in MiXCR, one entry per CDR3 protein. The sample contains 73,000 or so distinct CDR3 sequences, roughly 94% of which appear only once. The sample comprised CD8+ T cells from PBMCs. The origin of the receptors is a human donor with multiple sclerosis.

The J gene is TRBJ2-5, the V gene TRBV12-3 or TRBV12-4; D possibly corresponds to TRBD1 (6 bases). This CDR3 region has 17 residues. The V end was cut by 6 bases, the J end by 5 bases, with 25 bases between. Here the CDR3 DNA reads TGTGCCAGCAGCCAACCCGACAGGCTTTGGTTTCGGGAGACCCAGTACTTC. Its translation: CASSQPDRLWFRETQYF.

The CDR3 DNA follows: TGTGCCAGCAGTTTAAAAGAATATGAGACCCAGTACTTC. This translates into CASSLKEYETQYF. The V call is TRBV27, the J call TRBJ2-5, with unresolved D. CDR1 and CDR2 from the germline V gene are MNHEY and SMNVEV (reference sequence). The CDR3 has 13 residues. Between the trimmed V and J ends, which lost 2 bases and 5 bases, there was a span of 9 bases.

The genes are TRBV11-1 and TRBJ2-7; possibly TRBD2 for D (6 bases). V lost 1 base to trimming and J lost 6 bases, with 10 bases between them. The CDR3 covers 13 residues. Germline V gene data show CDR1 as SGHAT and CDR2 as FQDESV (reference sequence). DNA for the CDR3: TGTGCCAGCAGCTTAGATATGCGGGGCGAGCAGTACTTC. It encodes CASSLDMRGEQYF.

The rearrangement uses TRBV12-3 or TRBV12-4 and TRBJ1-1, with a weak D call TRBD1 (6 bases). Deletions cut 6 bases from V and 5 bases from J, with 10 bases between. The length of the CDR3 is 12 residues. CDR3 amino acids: CASSQGYTEAFF. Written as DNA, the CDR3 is TGTGCCAGCAGCCAGGGGTATACTGAAGCTTTCTTT.

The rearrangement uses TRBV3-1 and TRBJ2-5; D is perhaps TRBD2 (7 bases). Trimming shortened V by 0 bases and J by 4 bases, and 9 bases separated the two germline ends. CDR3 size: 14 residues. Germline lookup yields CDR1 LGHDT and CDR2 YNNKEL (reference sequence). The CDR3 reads CASSQEGGGETQYF. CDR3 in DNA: TGTGCCAGCAGCCAAGAGGGAGGGGGAGAGACCCAGTACTTC.

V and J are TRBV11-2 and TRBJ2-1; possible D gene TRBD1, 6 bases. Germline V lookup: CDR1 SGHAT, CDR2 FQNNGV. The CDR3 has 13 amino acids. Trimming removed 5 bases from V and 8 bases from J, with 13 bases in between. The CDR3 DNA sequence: TGTGCCAGCAGCGAAGCCTACAGGGATGAGCAGTTCTTC. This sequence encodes CASSEAYRDEQFF.

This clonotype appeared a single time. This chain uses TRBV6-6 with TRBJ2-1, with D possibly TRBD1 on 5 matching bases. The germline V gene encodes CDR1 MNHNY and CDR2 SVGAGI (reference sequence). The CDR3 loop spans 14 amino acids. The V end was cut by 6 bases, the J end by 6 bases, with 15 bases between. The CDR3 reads CASSPIQGGNEQFF. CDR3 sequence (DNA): TGTGCCAGCAGCCCAATCCAGGGCGGCAATGAGCAGTTCTTC.

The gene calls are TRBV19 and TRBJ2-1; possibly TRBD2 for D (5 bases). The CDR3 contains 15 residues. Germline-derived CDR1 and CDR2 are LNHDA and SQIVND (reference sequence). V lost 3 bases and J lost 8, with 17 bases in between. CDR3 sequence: CASSMGASFAYEQFF. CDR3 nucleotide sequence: TGTGCCAGTAGTATGGGAGCTAGTTTCGCCTATGAGCAGTTCTTC.

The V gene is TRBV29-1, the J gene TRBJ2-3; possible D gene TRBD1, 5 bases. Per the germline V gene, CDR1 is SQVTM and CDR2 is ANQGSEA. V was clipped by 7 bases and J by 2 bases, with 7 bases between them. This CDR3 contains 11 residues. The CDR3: CSAGNTDTQYF. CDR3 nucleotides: TGCAGCGCAGGGAACACAGATACGCAGTATTTT.

CDR3 sequence reads: CASSQVKGGNTEAFF. CDR3 bases: TGCGCCAGCAGCCAAGTCAAAGGAGGGAACACTGAAGCTTTCTTT. The chain links TRBV4-1 to TRBJ1-1; D is uncertain. This CDR3 region has 15 residues. Trimming removed 1 base at V and 1 base at J, with 10 bases between. From germline, CDR1 is MGHRA and CDR2 YSYEKL.

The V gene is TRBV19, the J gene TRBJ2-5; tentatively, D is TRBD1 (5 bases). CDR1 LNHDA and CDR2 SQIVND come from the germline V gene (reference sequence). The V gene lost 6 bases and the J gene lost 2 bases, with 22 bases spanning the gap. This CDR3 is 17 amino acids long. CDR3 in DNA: TGTGCCAGTAGGACGACACGCGGCAGGGTCGGGCAAGAGACCCAGTACTTC. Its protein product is CASRTTRGRVGQETQYF.

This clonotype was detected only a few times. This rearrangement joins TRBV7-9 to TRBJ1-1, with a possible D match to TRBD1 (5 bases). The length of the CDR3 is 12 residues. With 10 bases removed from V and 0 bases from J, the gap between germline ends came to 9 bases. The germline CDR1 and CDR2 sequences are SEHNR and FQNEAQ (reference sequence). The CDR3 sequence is CATGTVNTEAFF. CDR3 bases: TGTGCCACCGGGACTGTGAACACTGAAGCTTTCTTT.

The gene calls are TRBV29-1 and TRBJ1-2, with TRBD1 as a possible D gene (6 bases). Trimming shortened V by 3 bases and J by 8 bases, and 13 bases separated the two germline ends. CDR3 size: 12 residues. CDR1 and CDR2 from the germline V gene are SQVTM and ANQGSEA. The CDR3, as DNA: TGCAGCGTTGACCGCAGGGGAGGCGGCTACACCTTC. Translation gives CSVDRRGGGYTF.

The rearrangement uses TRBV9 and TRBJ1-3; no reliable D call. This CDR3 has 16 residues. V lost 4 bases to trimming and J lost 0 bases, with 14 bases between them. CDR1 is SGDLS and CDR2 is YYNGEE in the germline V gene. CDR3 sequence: CASSTRGTYSGNTIYF. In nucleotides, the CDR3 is TGTGCCAGCAGCACCCGAGGAACGTACTCTGGAAACACCATATATTTT.

CDR3 region: CASRWAGTEGDEQFF. CDR3 DNA sequence: TGTGCCAGCAGATGGGCCGGGACAGAAGGGGATGAGCAGTTCTTC. The chain couples TRBV6-5 to TRBJ2-1; 7 nucleotides agree with TRBD1. CDR3 length: 15 amino acids. Germline assignment: CDR1 MNHEY and CDR2 SVGAGI. The V gene end was trimmed by 6 bases and the J gene end by 8 bases; junction bases not matched to a gene: 13.

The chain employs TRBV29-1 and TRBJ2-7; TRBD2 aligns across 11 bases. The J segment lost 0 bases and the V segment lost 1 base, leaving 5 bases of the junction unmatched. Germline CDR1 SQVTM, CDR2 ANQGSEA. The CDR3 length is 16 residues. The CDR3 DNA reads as TGCAGCGTTGAAGGGACTAGCGGGTATAGCTCCTACGAGCAGTACTTC. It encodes CSVEGTSGYSSYEQYF.

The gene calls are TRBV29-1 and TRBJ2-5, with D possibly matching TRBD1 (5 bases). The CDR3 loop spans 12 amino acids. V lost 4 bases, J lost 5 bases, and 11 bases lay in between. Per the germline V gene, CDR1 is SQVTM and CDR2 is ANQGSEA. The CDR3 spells CSVGSGWETQYF. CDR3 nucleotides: TGCAGCGTTGGGTCAGGGTGGGAGACCCAGTACTTC.